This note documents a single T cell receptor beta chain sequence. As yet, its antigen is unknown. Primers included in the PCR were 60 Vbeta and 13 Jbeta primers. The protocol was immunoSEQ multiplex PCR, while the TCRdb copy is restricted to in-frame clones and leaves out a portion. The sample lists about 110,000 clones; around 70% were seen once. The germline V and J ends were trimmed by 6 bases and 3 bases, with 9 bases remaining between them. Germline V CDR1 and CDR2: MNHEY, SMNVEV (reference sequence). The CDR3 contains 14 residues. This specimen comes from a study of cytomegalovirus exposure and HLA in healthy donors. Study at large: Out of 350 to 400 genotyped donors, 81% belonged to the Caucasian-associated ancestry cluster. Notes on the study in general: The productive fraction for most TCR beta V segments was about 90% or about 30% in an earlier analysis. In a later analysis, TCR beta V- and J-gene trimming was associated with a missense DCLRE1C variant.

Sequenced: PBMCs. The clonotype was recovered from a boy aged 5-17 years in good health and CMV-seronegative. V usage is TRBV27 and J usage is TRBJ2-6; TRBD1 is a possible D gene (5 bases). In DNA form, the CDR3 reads TGTGCCAGCAGCAGGGATGGTGGGGCCAACGTCCTGACTTTC. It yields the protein CASSRDGGANVLTF.